The following is a T cell receptor (beta chain) sequence with its context. The library was designed around alpha chains, so this beta chain is a stray read whose abundance carries little weight. This entry is derived from a study of spatial heterogeneity in lung cancer. Specified time point: sample taken at primary tumor resection. Material for sequencing was whole RNA from tumor, nontumor lung or frozen PBMC, left unsorted. TCRdb re-analysed the 5' RACE reads in MiXCR, keeping a single row per CDR3 protein. The table has about 600 distinct CDR3 sequences, approximately 31% seen once. The CDR3 runs 13 residues. Per the germline V gene, CDR1 is SGHRS and CDR2 is YFSETQ. The trim removed 3 bases at V and 8 bases at J, leaving 3 bases unmatched.

The chain recombines TRBV5-1 with TRBJ1-1, with 11 bases lining up with TRBD1. The sequence was collected from a male donor with early-stage non-small cell lung cancer. Here the sequenced sample was normal lung tissue next to the tumor, taken at surgery. CDR3 coding DNA: TGCGCCAGCAGCTCCGGACAGGGGGCCGAAGCTTTCTTT. It encodes CASSSGQGAEAFF.